A selection of T cell receptor beta chains follows, all from one sample in a study of blood T cell repertoires in COVID-19. Only in-frame clones appear in the TCRdb table, and some are missing; sequencing was by immunoSEQ multiplex PCR. The table lists fewer than 200,000 clones, about 74% of them singletons. The sequenced sample was peripheral blood. These receptors were obtained from a man in his fifties or sixties with acute or convalescent COVID-19. Each CDR3 is given with its conserved first and last residue. D genes are given only for firm matches. Clone size is shown for a subset of rows, as once, few, many or a class of expanded clone.

-,TRBV6-5,TRBJ1-3,-,CASSQGPGNTIYF,TGTGCCAGCAGCCAGGGGCCTGGAAACACCATATATTTT
few,TRBV7-2,TRBJ2-7,TRBD2,CASSLRLAGGGEQYF,TGTGCCAGCAGCCTACGCCTAGCGGGGGGAGGGGAGCAGTACTTC
once,TRBV15,TRBJ1-1,TRBD1,CATSIRQGTGTEAFF,TGTGCCACCAGCATTCGACAGGGAACCGGCACTGAAGCTTTCTTT
-,TRBV18,TRBJ1-1,TRBD1,CASSLAGGRTEAFF,TGTGCCAGCTCACTCGCAGGGGGCCGCACTGAAGCTTTCTTT
once,TRBV6-6,TRBJ2-3,TRBD2,CASMGGGTDTQYF,TGTGCCAGCATGGGGGGGGGAACAGATACGCAGTATTTT
once,TRBV19,TRBJ1-1,-,CASSTWGDTEAFF,TGTGCCAGTAGCACATGGGGGGACACTGAAGCTTTCTTT
-,TRBV5-1,TRBJ2-5,TRBD2,CASSPTGTTVQETQYF,TGCGCCAGCAGCCCGACCGGGACTACCGTTCAAGAGACCCAGTACTTC
-,TRBV4-3,TRBJ2-1,-,CASSQDPAGSYNEQFF,TGCGCCAGCAGCCAAGACCCGGCGGGTTCCTACAATGAGCAGTTCTTC
-,TRBV12-5,TRBJ1-4,-,CASGFSPGHLNEKLFF,TGTGCTAGTGGTTTCTCCCCGGGACACTTGAATGAAAAACTGTTTTTT
-,TRBV5-4,TRBJ2-1,-,CASSFRGGNEQFF,TGTGCCAGCAGCTTCCGGGGAGGCAATGAGCAGTTCTTC
-,TRBV19,TRBJ1-5,-,CASSSKFSNQPQHF,TGTGCCAGTAGTTCCAAATTTAGCAATCAGCCCCAGCATTTT
-,TRBV5-4,TRBJ1-2,TRBD1,CASSLGTGFGYTF,TGTGCCAGCAGCTTGGGGACAGGGTTTGGCTACACCTTC
-,TRBV30,TRBJ1-3,-,CAWSVPVGNTIYF,TGTGCCTGGAGTGTTCCGGTTGGAAACACCATATATTTT
-,TRBV30,TRBJ1-6,-,CAWSVGLSSYNSPLHF,TGTGCCTGGAGTGTGGGCCTGAGCTCCTATAATTCACCCCTCCACTTT
once,TRBV2,TRBJ2-7,TRBD1,CAGGDRRKQYF,TGTGCCGGAGGGGACAGGAGGAAGCAGTACTTC
-,TRBV15,TRBJ2-5,-,CATSPRAQETQYF,TGTGCCACCAGTCCCAGGGCTCAAGAGACCCAGTACTTC
-,TRBV24-1,TRBJ2-1,TRBD2,CATSGLAGAEQFF,TGTGCCACCAGTGGACTAGCGGGTGCCGAGCAGTTCTTC
few,TRBV27,TRBJ2-3,-,CASSLKDRYTDTQYF,TGTGCCAGCAGTTTAAAGGACAGATACACAGATACGCAGTATTTT
-,TRBV9,TRBJ1-1,-,CASSPQGDTEAFF,TGTGCCAGCAGCCCTCAAGGAGACACTGAAGCTTTCTTT
-,TRBV3-1/TRBV3-2,TRBJ2-3,TRBD2,CASSQDSGVTDTQYF,TGTGCCAGCAGCCAGGATAGCGGGGTGACAGATACGCAGTATTTT
-,TRBV7-8,TRBJ2-7,-,CASSSTTEAYEQYF,TGTGCCAGCAGCTCAACGACAGAGGCCTACGAGCAGTACTTC
-,TRBV7-3,TRBJ2-2,TRBD1,CASSPFEGGNTGELFF,TGTGCCAGCAGCCCTTTTGAAGGGGGCAACACCGGGGAGCTGTTTTTT
few,TRBV9,TRBJ1-5,-,CASSVQGYSNQPQHF,TGTGCCAGCAGCGTTCAGGGGTATAGCAATCAGCCCCAGCATTTT
-,TRBV2,TRBJ2-7,-,CASSPNVGRVYEQYF,TGTGCCAGCAGCCCGAATGTAGGCAGGGTATACGAGCAGTACTTC
once,TRBV28,TRBJ1-1,-,CASSPSLEAFF,TGTGCCAGCAGTCCGTCCCTAGAAGCTTTCTTT
-,TRBV13,TRBJ1-1,TRBD1,CASSLGQGNTEAFF,TGTGCCAGCAGCCTCGGACAGGGGAACACTGAAGCTTTCTTT
-,TRBV11-3,TRBJ2-2,-,CASSSYLFNTGELFF,TGTGCCAGCAGCTCCTACCTCTTTAACACCGGGGAGCTGTTTTTT
few,TRBV24-1,TRBJ2-7,TRBD1,CATSDSRGTGGAPLVGQYF,TGTGCCACCAGTGATTCCAGAGGGACAGGGGGCGCCCCGTTAGTCGGGCAGTACTTC
-,TRBV5-1,TRBJ1-1,-,CASSLVPGGEKGAFF,TGCGCCAGCAGCTTGGTTCCGGGGGGAGAAAAGGGCGCTTTCTTT
-,TRBV2,TRBJ2-2,TRBD1,CASRDTGGFVTGELFF,TGTGCCAGCAGGGATACAGGGGGCTTTGTCACCGGGGAGCTGTTTTTT
-,TRBV4-1,TRBJ1-1,TRBD1,CASSQDRGYTEAFF,TGCGCCAGCAGCCAGGACAGGGGGTACACTGAAGCTTTCTTT
few,TRBV7-3,TRBJ2-7,-,CASSLTGLGREQYF,TGTGCCAGCAGCTTAACGGGACTTGGGCGCGAGCAGTACTTC
few,TRBV5-6,TRBJ2-7,TRBD1,CASSPSHRGDLYEQYF,TGTGCCAGCAGCCCCTCGCACAGGGGTGATCTCTACGAGCAGTACTTC
-,TRBV27,TRBJ2-3,TRBD2,CASSLSLAGGTDTQYF,TGTGCCAGCAGTTTATCGTTGGCGGGGGGCACGGATACGCAGTATTTT
-,TRBV3-1/TRBV3-2,TRBJ1-2,-,CASSEGLRGYTF,TGTGCCAGCAGCGAGGGCCTAAGGGGCTACACCTTC